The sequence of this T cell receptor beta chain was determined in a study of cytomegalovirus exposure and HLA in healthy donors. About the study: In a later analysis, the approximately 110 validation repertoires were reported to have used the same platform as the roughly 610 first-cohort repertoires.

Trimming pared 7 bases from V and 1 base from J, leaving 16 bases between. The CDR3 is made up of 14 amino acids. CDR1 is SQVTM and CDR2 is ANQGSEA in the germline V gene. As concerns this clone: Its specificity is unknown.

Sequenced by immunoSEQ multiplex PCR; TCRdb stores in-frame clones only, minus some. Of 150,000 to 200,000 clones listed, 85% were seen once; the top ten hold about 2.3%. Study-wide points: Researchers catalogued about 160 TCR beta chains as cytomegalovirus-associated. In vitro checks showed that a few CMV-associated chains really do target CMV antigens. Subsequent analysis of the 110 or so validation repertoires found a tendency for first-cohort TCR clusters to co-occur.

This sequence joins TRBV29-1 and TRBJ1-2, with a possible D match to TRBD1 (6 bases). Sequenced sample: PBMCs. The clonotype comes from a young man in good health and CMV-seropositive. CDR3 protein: CSATPGRGNYGYTF. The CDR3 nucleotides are TGCAGCGCAACCCCCGGCAGGGGTAACTATGGCTACACCTTC.